This T cell receptor beta chain was observed in a study of shared clonotypes between healthy human individuals. Study background: For every donor, three CD4 naive, three CD4 memory, two CD8 naive and one CD8 memory plates were used. Broader study findings: Memory subsets generally showed lower estimated richness than naive subsets. Non-shared clonotypes had lower generation probabilities than those shared by all four donors.

Produced via immunoSEQ multiplex PCR; TCRdb's table is partial and in-frame only. Of hundreds of thousands of clones listed, 95% to 98% were seen once; the top ten hold approximately 0.3%. The naive CD8 population came from CD45RO-negative cells selected for CCR7, without terminally differentiated effector memory CD45RA+ cells. Adult donors, all healthy and HIV-negative, had no recent acute infections or vaccinations. Regarding this clone: The antigen is unknown.

CDR3 length: 11 amino acids. CDR1 is MNHEY, CDR2 SVGAGI, per germline. Trimming stripped 8 bases from V and 6 bases from J, with 8 bases between. This chain links TRBV6-5 with TRBJ2-1, with D perhaps TRBD1 (6 bases). The sequenced material came from naive CD8+ T cells sorted from blood. This TCR derives from a man aged 25-45 years in good health. CDR3 amino acids: CASGQSNEQFF. In nucleotides, the CDR3 is TGTGCCAGCGGACAGAGCAATGAGCAGTTCTTC.